Following are 14 T cell receptor beta chains from one sample sequenced in a study of beta chain features in type 1 diabetes (dated by TCRdb to the late 2010s). Broad study findings and their caveats: A moderate but significant shortening of TCRB CDR3 length was observed in type 1 diabetes patients in all four CD4+ subsets.

To prepare the library, the immunoSEQ multiplex PCR assay was applied. The High Capacity cDNA Reverse Transcription Kit was used to reverse transcribe all of the isolated RNA, meaning that expressed TCRB transcripts were what got sequenced. Imported from immuneACCESS, the table was reduced by TCRdb to in-frame sequences with V and J called. These copies leave out some clones; in studies compared against another copy, an unresolved V gene accounts for under half, and the cause of the remainder is not known. Here the sample has some 330,000 clones; roughly 13% occur a single time. The ten largest clones capture approximately 0.011% of the sample. Their antigens remain unidentified. Sequencing input: naive CD4+ T cells from blood. Read against the paper, the sample's cell subset or site label means: true naive CD4+ T cells. The origin of the receptors is a woman under 30 with type 1 diabetes.

In its sample, this clone was seen a few times. This rearrangement joins TRBV9 to TRBJ2-3; TRBD1 matches 8 bases. CDR1 is SGDLS and CDR2 is YYNGEE in the germline V gene. This CDR3 is 15 amino acids long. The trim removed 0 bases at V and 1 base at J, leaving 1 base unmatched. The CDR3 here is CASSVGTGRTDTQYF. CDR3 sequence (DNA): TGTGCCAGCAGCGTAGGGACAGGGCGCACAGATACGCAGTATTTT.

This clone has more than one count but fewer than ten. The chain uses TRBV5-1 and TRBJ2-7; 7 bases are a match to TRBD2. There are 16 residues in the CDR3. Germline assignment: CDR1 SGHRS and CDR2 YFSETQ. V shed 4 bases and J 2 bases; nucleotides not matched to a gene: 12. The CDR3 protein is CASSPAGLAATYEQYF. The CDR3 bases are TGCGCCAGCAGCCCGGCAGGGCTAGCGGCCACCTACGAGCAGTACTTC.

The sample holds a few counts of this clone. The chain recombines TRBV7-9 with TRBJ2-4; D not certain. With 0 bases removed from V and 0 bases from J, the gap between germline ends came to 6 bases. The CDR3 is made up of 15 amino acids. CDR1 and CDR2 from the germline V gene are SEHNR and FQNEAQ (reference sequence). The CDR3 DNA reads TGTGCCAGCAGCTTAGCCCAGGTAGCCAAAAACATTCAGTACTTC. Translated, it gives CASSLAQVAKNIQYF.

The chain carries TRBV6-6 and TRBJ2-5; tentatively, D is TRBD2 (5 bases). Germline values: CDR1 MNHNY, CDR2 SVGAGI (reference sequence). This CDR3 comprises 15 residues. The ends were cut back, 0 bases at V and 2 bases at J, with 10 bases in the middle. In DNA form, the CDR3 reads TGTGCCAGCAGTTACTCGCGACTACCTCAAGAGACCCAGTACTTC. Encoded protein: CASSYSRLPQETQYF.

This chain links TRBV9 with TRBJ2-3; TRBD2 agrees at 7 bases. Trimming cost V 3 bases and J 2 bases; bases outside gene matches: 6. The CDR3 is made up of 15 amino acids. Germline V CDR1 and CDR2: SGDLS, YYNGEE. The CDR3 sequence is CASSARAGTTDTQYF. For the CDR3, the DNA is TGTGCCAGCAGCGCCCGAGCGGGAACCACAGATACGCAGTATTTT.

This clone showed up just a few times. The chain joins TRBV5-1 to TRBJ2-3; 9 bases line up with TRBD2. The CDR3 is 16 residues long. Germline V gene lookup returns CDR1 SGHRS and CDR2 YFSETQ. With 0 bases clipped from V and 6 bases from J, the junction kept 8 bases outside the gene matches. The CDR3 sequence: CASSLDGAGGFDTQYF. The DNA for the CDR3 is TGCGCCAGCAGCTTGGATGGAGCGGGAGGTTTTGATACGCAGTATTTT.

This clone was counted a few times. The chain has TRBV10-3 and TRBJ1-6; D not certain. Germline CDR1 is ENHRY and CDR2 is SYGVKD. The CDR3 spans 15 residues. V lost 0 bases, J lost 8 bases, and 11 bases lay in between. Here the CDR3 reads CAISESWASDSPLHF. The DNA for the CDR3 is TGTGCCATCAGTGAGTCGTGGGCTTCGGATTCACCCCTCCACTTT.

V usage is TRBV7-2 and J usage is TRBJ2-5; a possible D gene is TRBD1 (5 bases). The CDR3 runs 12 residues. CDR1 SGHTA and CDR2 FQGNSA come from the germline V gene. Trimming stripped 5 bases from V and 7 bases from J, with 11 bases between. Written as DNA, the CDR3 is TGTGCCAGCAGCACACGCCAGGGGACCCAGTACTTC. Protein product: CASSTRQGTQYF.

The chain has TRBV5-4 and TRBJ2-3, with 13 bases aligning to TRBD2. The CDR3 runs 16 residues. V was pared by 4 bases and J by 5 bases, with 7 bases of the junction left unmatched. From germline, CDR1 is SGHNT and CDR2 YYREEE (reference sequence). CDR3 sequence reads: CASSITSGRVIDTQYF. The CDR3 coding sequence is TGTGCCAGCAGCATAACTAGCGGGAGGGTGATAGATACGCAGTATTTT.

The rearrangement joins TRBV5-4 to TRBJ1-1, with TRBD1 as a possible D gene (6 bases). In germline, CDR1 is SGHNT, CDR2 YYREEE (reference sequence). Trimming removed 10 bases at V and 0 bases at J, with 19 bases between. This CDR3 comprises 15 residues. This chain's CDR3 is CAGGPSGTLNTEAFF. DNA of the CDR3: TGTGCCGGGGGACCTTCGGGGACACTGAACACTGAAGCTTTCTTT.

The chain links TRBV4-1 to TRBJ1-2; TRBD1 aligns across 8 bases. V was clipped by 6 bases and J by 2 bases; unmatched bases: 2. Germline V gene data show CDR1 as MGHRA and CDR2 as YSYEKL. CDR3 length: 13 residues. The CDR3: CASRGTGNYGYTF. DNA for the CDR3: TGCGCCAGCAGAGGGACAGGAAACTATGGCTACACCTTC.

The V gene is TRBV6-5, the J gene TRBJ2-5; 12 bases fit TRBD2. Losses at the gene ends were 10 bases for V and 5 bases for J; bases not matched to a gene: 5. CDR1 is MNHEY and CDR2 is SVGAGI in the germline V gene. This CDR3 is 13 amino acids long. The CDR3 sequence is CAIRLAGAETQYF. DNA of the CDR3: TGTGCCATCAGACTAGCGGGAGCTGAGACCCAGTACTTC.

This clone has just a few counts. V is TRBV5-1 and J is TRBJ1-3, with D possibly matching TRBD1 (5 bases). The germline V gene has CDR1 SGHRS and CDR2 YFSETQ. Trimming removed 1 base from V and 0 bases from J, with 8 bases in between. The CDR3 consists of 15 residues. The CDR3 reads CASSLTGVSGNTIYF. CDR3 nucleotide sequence: TGCGCCAGCAGCTTGACAGGAGTCTCTGGAAACACCATATATTTT.

This clone was detected only a few times. The gene calls are TRBV18 and TRBJ2-3, with D maybe TRBD1 (6 bases). CDR3 size: 14 residues. V lost 6 bases and J lost 0, with 10 bases in between. Germline CDR1 is KGHSH and CDR2 is LQKENI. CDR3 sequence (DNA): TGTGCCAGCTCCACAGGGTCTAGCACAGATACGCAGTATTTT. Translating it yields CASSTGSSTDTQYF.